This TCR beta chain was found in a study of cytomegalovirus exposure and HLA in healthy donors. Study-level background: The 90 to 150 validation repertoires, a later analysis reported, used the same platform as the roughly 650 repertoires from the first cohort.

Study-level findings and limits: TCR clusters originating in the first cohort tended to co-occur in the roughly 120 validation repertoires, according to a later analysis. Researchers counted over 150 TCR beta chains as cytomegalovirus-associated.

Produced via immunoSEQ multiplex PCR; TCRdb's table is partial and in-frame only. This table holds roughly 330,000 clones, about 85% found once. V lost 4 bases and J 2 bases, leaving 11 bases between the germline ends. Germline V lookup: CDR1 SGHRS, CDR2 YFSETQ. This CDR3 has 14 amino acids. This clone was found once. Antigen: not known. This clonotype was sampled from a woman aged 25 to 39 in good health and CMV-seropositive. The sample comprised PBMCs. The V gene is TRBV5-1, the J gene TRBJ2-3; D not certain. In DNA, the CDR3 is TGCGCCAGCAGCCTCCAGGCTACCACAGATACGCAGTATTTT. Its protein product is CASSLQATTDTQYF.